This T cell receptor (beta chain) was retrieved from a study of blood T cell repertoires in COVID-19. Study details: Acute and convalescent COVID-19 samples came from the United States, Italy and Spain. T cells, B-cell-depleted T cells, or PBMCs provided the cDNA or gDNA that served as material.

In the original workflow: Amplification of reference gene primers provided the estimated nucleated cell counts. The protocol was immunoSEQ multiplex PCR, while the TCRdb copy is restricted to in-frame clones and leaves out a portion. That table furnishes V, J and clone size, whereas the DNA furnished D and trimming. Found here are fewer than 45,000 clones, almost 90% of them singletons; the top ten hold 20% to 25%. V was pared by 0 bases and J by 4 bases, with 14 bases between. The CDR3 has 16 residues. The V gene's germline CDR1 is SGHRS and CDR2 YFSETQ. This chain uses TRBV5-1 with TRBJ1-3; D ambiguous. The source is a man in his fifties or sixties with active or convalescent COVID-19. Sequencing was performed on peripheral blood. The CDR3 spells CASSLVGVGFGNTIYF. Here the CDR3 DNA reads TGCGCCAGCAGCTTGGTCGGGGTGGGGTTCGGAAACACCATATATTTT.